Included here is one T cell receptor (beta chain) sequence, with context. This table comes from immunoSEQ multiplex PCR, and its TCRdb copy is limited to in-frame clones, with some not included. The sample carries around 700,000 clones, 80% to 90% recorded once. These data are taken from a study of blood T cell repertoires in COVID-19. This CDR3 contains 14 residues. CDR1 SGHTA and CDR2 FQGTGA come from the germline V gene. V was clipped by 5 bases and J by 7 bases; unmatched bases: 7. The chain is built from TRBV7-3 and TRBJ2-1; TRBD2 agrees at 8 bases. Specimen: peripheral blood. The source is a woman aged 18-29 years with acute or convalescent COVID-19. The CDR3 bases are TGTGCCAGCAGCCCTCCAACGGGAGGGAATGAGCAGTTCTTC. Translated: CASSPPTGGNEQFF. The full variable domain, its missing parts supplied by reference TRBV7-3 and TRBJ2-1, is GAGVSQTPSNKVTEKGKYVELRCDPISGHTALYWYRQSLGQGPEFLIYFQGTGAADDSGLPNDRFFAVRPEGSVSTLKIQRTERGDSAVYLCASSPPTGGNEQFFGPGTRLTVL.